This T cell receptor beta chain originates from a study of blood T cells in healthy people across ages. Each of the donors had 9 to 10 milliliters of peripheral blood drawn into EDTA-treated Vacutainer tubes. With a J-beta primer mix and a sample-barcoded 5' primer, a second PCR ran about 6 to 11 cycles. TCRdb redid the calling of the 5' RACE reads with MiXCR, one entry per CDR3 protein. The sample has some 550,000 distinct CDR3 sequences; around 48% are singletons. The CDR3 covers 14 residues. Trimming took 2 bases from V and 6 from J; bases not matched to a gene: 6. CDR1 and CDR2 (germline): DFQATT, SNEGSKA (reference sequence). This clonotype was detected a few times. Its specificity is not known. Findings and caveats of the study: It was found that TCR beta diversity correlated strongly with the percentage of naive T cells.

This TCR derives from a man at least 80 years old in good health. The sample taken for sequencing was blood. The rearrangement uses TRBV20-1 and TRBJ2-7, with 11 bases matching TRBD2. CDR3 coding DNA: TGCAGTGCTAGAACTAGCGGGAGTTTCTCCGAGCAGTACTTC. Residues: CSARTSGSFSEQYF.